A single sample is the source of the 21 T cell receptor beta chains below, sequenced in a study of early T cells in non-severe SARS-CoV-2 infection. TCRdb processed the 5' RACE reads anew with MiXCR; each CDR3 protein has one entry. Seen here are tens of thousands of distinct CDR3 sequences, about 4.2% observed once, and the top ten hold roughly 4.2%. The specimen was whole blood. Receptor source: an adult who was a healthcare worker with PCR-confirmed SARS-CoV-2 infection or an uninfected control (not recorded which).

The V gene is TRBV12-3 or TRBV12-4, the J gene TRBJ2-2, with 10 bases matching TRBD2. The CDR3 consists of 17 residues. The V gene end was trimmed by 2 bases and the J gene end by 1 base; junction bases not matched to a gene: 4. CDR3 amino acids: CASSLLAGVLNTGELFF. The CDR3 nucleotides are TGTGCCAGCAGTTTACTAGCGGGAGTATTGAACACCGGGGAGCTGTTTTTT.

This clonotype was counted ten times or more. This sequence joins TRBV11-1 and TRBJ2-1; 14 bases are shared with TRBD2. The length of the CDR3 is 16 residues. Germline lookup yields CDR1 SGHAT and CDR2 FQDESV (reference sequence). V trimming: 4 bases; J trimming: 9 bases; junction bases outside the gene matches: 8. The CDR3 reads CASSSSTSGRAFEQFF. The DNA for the CDR3 is TGTGCCAGCAGCTCATCGACTAGCGGGAGGGCCTTTGAGCAGTTCTTC. The full variable domain, with the rest looked up from reference TRBV11-1 and TRBJ2-1, is EAEVAQSPRYKITEKSQAVAFWCDPISGHATLYWYRQILGQGPELLVQFQDESVVDDSQLPKDRFSAERLKGVDSTLKIQPAELGDSAMYLCASSSSTSGRAFEQFFGPGTRLTVL.

This clonotype has at least ten counts. CDR3 residues: CASSDPAANYGYTF. In nucleotides, the CDR3 is TGCGCCAGCAGTGACCCAGCTGCTAACTATGGCTACACCTTC. This chain links TRBV10-2 with TRBJ1-2; the D is unclear. The CDR3 is 14 residues long. Trimming took off 3 bases at V and 0 bases at J, with 8 bases between the two ends. Germline V CDR1 and CDR2: WSHSY, SAAADI.

The table lists this clonotype with many counts. The chain links TRBV12-5 to TRBJ2-3; 7 nucleotides line up with TRBD2. From germline, CDR1 is LGHNT and CDR2 FRNRAP. CDR3 length: 15 residues. J was trimmed by 3 bases and V by 6 bases; bases with no gene match: 9. CDR3 bases: TGTGCTAGTGGCTCCGGACTAGTAAGGACAGATACGCAGTATTTT. Amino acid sequence: CASGSGLVRTDTQYF.

The rearrangement joins TRBV30 to TRBJ2-2; TRBD2 might be the D (6 bases). Trimming removed 0 bases from V and 8 bases from J, with 10 bases in between. The CDR3 sequence is 13 residues long. CDR1 is GTSNPN, CDR2 SVGIG, per germline (reference sequence). The CDR3 is CAWSVRGLGELFF. CDR3 sequence (DNA): TGTGCCTGGAGTGTACGGGGGTTAGGGGAGCTGTTTTTT.

This clonotype appeared many times. The genes are TRBV12-3 or TRBV12-4 and TRBJ1-1; possible D gene TRBD1, 6 bases. V was clipped by 1 base and J by 4 bases, with 10 bases between them. This CDR3 is built from 14 residues. CDR3 region: CASSLVSGATEAFF. CDR3 sequence (DNA): TGTGCCAGCAGTTTAGTCTCGGGGGCCACTGAAGCTTTCTTT.

The sample holds many counts of this clonotype. The chain links TRBV20-1 to TRBJ1-5, with TRBD1 as a possible D gene (6 bases). Looked up from germline, CDR1 is DFQATT and CDR2 is SNEGSKA (reference sequence). The CDR3 has 19 amino acids. Trimming took off 4 bases at V and 0 bases at J, with 25 bases between the two ends. CDR3 amino acids: CSATDHRTERFYSNQPQHF. As DNA, the CDR3 is TGCAGTGCTACCGACCACCGGACAGAGAGATTTTATAGCAATCAGCCCCAGCATTTT.

The gene calls are TRBV2 and TRBJ2-1; D is perhaps TRBD2 (6 bases). CDR3 length equals 14 residues. Trimming cost V 7 bases and J 9 bases, with 19 bases left between them. CDR1 is SNHLY and CDR2 is FYNNEI in the germline V gene. CDR3 DNA sequence: TGTGCCAGCAATTTCGGAGGGGAGGCTGGTGAGCAGTTCTTC. Protein sequence: CASNFGGEAGEQFF.

The chain couples TRBV9 to TRBJ1-4; D is ambiguous. The CDR3 length is 15 residues. Germline CDR1 is SGDLS and CDR2 is YYNGEE. The V end was cut by 0 bases, the J end by 8 bases, with 14 bases between. The CDR3 nucleotides are TGTGCCAGCAGCGTAGGATTGAGGGCGGACGAAAAACTGTTTTTT. Translating gives CASSVGLRADEKLFF.

This clonotype has a handful of counts. The gene calls are TRBV20-1 and TRBJ2-1, with 14 positions matching TRBD2. This CDR3 spans 16 amino acids. Germline V CDR1 and CDR2: DFQATT, SNEGSKA (reference sequence). V shed 0 bases, J shed 7 bases, and the junction held 5 bases outside the gene matches. In nucleotides, the CDR3 is TGCAGTGCTAGAGAGACTAGCGGGAGGGGTTGGAATGAGCAGTTCTTC. It codes for CSARETSGRGWNEQFF.

This clonotype was counted many times. The rearrangement joins TRBV10-3 to TRBJ2-1, with 13 bases identical to TRBD2. Germline CDR1 ENHRY, CDR2 SYGVKD. The trim removed 4 bases at V and 7 bases at J, leaving 16 bases unmatched. CDR3 length: 19 amino acids. CDR3 nucleotide sequence: TGTGCCATCAGTGGAGGGTCGGACAGGGGACTAGCGGGAACGAATGAGCAGTTCTTC. Translated, it gives CAISGGSDRGLAGTNEQFF.

In this sample, this clonotype turned up many times. V is TRBV2 and J is TRBJ1-5; D remains ambiguous. The CDR3 loop spans 13 amino acids. Germline assignment: CDR1 SNHLY and CDR2 FYNNEI. Deletions cut 10 bases from V and 3 bases from J, with 13 bases between. This CDR3 is CATARATNQPQHF. In nucleotides, the CDR3 is TGTGCCACCGCGCGGGCGACCAATCAGCCCCAGCATTTT.

This clonotype occurred many times. J is TRBJ2-5 and V is TRBV7-3, with TRBD2 matching 9 bases. This CDR3 comprises 17 residues. The germline gives CDR1 SGHTA, CDR2 FQGTGA. With 1 base clipped from V and 5 bases from J, the junction kept 11 bases outside the gene matches. The CDR3 DNA is TGTGCCAGCAGCTTAATGGGAGCGGGAGGAGTAGGGGAGACCCAGTACTTC. This encodes CASSLMGAGGVGETQYF.

This clonotype was seen at least ten times. The chain recombines TRBV20-1 with TRBJ2-4; 9 bases are shared with TRBD1. In germline, CDR1 is DFQATT, CDR2 SNEGSKA (reference sequence). V was pared by 6 bases and J by 7 bases, with 10 bases of the junction left unmatched. The CDR3 sequence is 14 residues long. The CDR3 coding sequence is TGCAGTGCAAAAACTGGGACAGGGCCCAACATTCAGTACTTC. It codes for CSAKTGTGPNIQYF.

This chain connects TRBV2 to TRBJ2-3, with 10 bases matching TRBD2. CDR3 length: 18 residues. Trimming at V came to 4 bases and at J to 0 bases, leaving 10 bases not matched to a gene. CDR1 and CDR2 (germline): SNHLY, FYNNEI. The chain's CDR3 is CASSVLRTSGTSTDTQYF. In DNA, the CDR3 is TGTGCCAGCAGTGTACTTAGGACTAGCGGAACTAGCACAGATACGCAGTATTTT.

This clonotype was seen at least ten times. For the CDR3, the DNA is TGCGCCAGCAGCCAAGATATCCGGGACCACGAGCAGTACTTC. Translating it yields CASSQDIRDHEQYF. V and J are TRBV4-1 and TRBJ2-7, with D perhaps being TRBD1 or TRBD2 (5 bases each). V shed 0 bases and J shed 5 bases, with 11 bases lying between them. The CDR3 is 14 residues long. The germline V gene has CDR1 MGHRA and CDR2 YSYEKL.

The chain links TRBV12-3 or TRBV12-4 to TRBJ2-4; D is ambiguous. Trimming pared 5 bases from V and 8 bases from J, leaving 10 bases between. The CDR3 runs 12 residues. The CDR3 DNA sequence: TGTGCCAGCAGTCGCAGTCCCGACATTCAGTACTTC. It specifies CASSRSPDIQYF.

This clonotype appeared many times. The V gene is TRBV28, the J gene TRBJ2-1; a possible D gene is TRBD2 (5 bases). V was cut by 2 bases and J by 7 bases, with 24 bases left in between. This CDR3 has 18 amino acids. Germline V gene lookup returns CDR1 MDHEN and CDR2 SYDVKM. DNA of the CDR3: TGTGCCAGCAGTTTAGGGGTCCTAGCTCCAGCGCGGTATAATGAGCAGTTCTTC. Translation: CASSLGVLAPARYNEQFF.

This clonotype has a count of ten or more. The chain recombines TRBV2 with TRBJ2-3; 9 nucleotides align to TRBD2. The germline gives CDR1 SNHLY, CDR2 FYNNEI. The CDR3 contains 15 residues. Trimming took 8 bases from V and 2 from J; bases not matched to a gene: 8. The CDR3 loop reads CASGTGTSSTDTQYF. DNA for the CDR3: TGTGCCAGCGGTACCGGGACTAGCTCCACAGATACGCAGTATTTT.

In its sample, this clonotype was seen many times. The chain carries TRBV5-5 and TRBJ1-1; D is uncertain. There are 13 residues in the CDR3. The V gene lost 4 bases and the J gene lost 0 bases, with 7 bases spanning the gap. Germline V gives CDR1 SGHKS, CDR2 YYEKEE (reference sequence). CDR3 in amino acids: CASSNLMNTEAFF. The CDR3 region has the DNA TGTGCCAGCAGCAACCTCATGAACACTGAAGCTTTCTTT.

In its sample, this clonotype was seen many times. The V call is TRBV19, the J call TRBJ2-5; TRBD2 matches 9 bases. CDR1 is LNHDA and CDR2 is SQIVND in the germline V gene (reference sequence). The CDR3 is 16 residues long. V lost 4 bases, J lost 5 bases, and 11 bases stayed unmatched. This chain's CDR3 is CASSTRGLARTETQYF. In nucleotides, the CDR3 is TGTGCCAGTAGTACCCGTGGACTAGCGCGTACGGAGACCCAGTACTTC.